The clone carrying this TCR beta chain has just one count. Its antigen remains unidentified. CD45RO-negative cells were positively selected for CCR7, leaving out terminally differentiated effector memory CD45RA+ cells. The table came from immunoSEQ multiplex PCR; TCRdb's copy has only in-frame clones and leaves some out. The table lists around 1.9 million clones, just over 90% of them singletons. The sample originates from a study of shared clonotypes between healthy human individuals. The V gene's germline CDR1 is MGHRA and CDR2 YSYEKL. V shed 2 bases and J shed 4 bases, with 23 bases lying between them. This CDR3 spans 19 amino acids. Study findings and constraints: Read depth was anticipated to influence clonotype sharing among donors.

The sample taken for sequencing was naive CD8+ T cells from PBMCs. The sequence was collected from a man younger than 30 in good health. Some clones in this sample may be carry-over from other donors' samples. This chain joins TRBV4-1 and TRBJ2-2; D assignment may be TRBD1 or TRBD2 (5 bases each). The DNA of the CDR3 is TGCGCCAGCAGCCAAAAAGGACCCGTTGGGACGCCCTTCACCGGGGAGCTGTTTTTT. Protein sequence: CASSQKGPVGTPFTGELFF.